Listed below are T cell receptor beta chains from one sample, sequenced in a study of human versus mouse CDR3 diversity and MHC coevolution. Using immunoSEQ multiplex PCR, the repertoire was profiled, and TCRdb retains in-frame clones only, with some absent. The sample has 45,000 to 75,000 clones, about 94% seen once. The sequenced sample consisted of naive CD4+ T cells from blood. The receptors stem from a person in their sixties in good health. Each CDR3 is given with its conserved first and last residue. The order of the fields is clone size, D gene, V gene, J gene, CDR3 protein, CDR3 DNA. D genes are given only for firm matches. For some rows the clone size is stated as once, few or many, or as a class when expanded; others skip it.

size: -
D: TRBD1
V: TRBV19
J: TRBJ2-2
CDR3: CASSPQTGGEGELFF
DNA: TGTGCCAGTAGTCCACAGACAGGGGGCGAGGGGGAGCTGTTTTTT

size: -
D: -
V: TRBV19
J: TRBJ2-7
CDR3: CASSMRRSYEQYF
DNA: TGTGCCAGTAGTATGAGGAGATCCTACGAGCAGTACTTC

size: -
D: -
V: TRBV5-1
J: TRBJ2-1
CDR3: CASSVDTSSYNEQFF
DNA: TGCGCCAGCAGCGTAGACACGAGCTCCTACAATGAGCAGTTCTTC

size: -
D: -
V: TRBV7-6
J: TRBJ2-7
CDR3: CASSLAPGADYEQYF
DNA: TGTGCCAGCAGCTTAGCCCCGGGTGCCGACTACGAGCAGTACTTC

size: -
D: -
V: TRBV19
J: TRBJ1-2
CDR3: CASSIDGDSRYGYTF
DNA: TGTGCCAGTAGTATAGATGGAGACAGCCGCTATGGCTACACCTTC

size: -
D: TRBD2
V: TRBV5-1
J: TRBJ2-3
CDR3: CASSLAGLAGVTDTQYF
DNA: TGCGCCAGCAGCTTGGCTGGACTAGCGGGTGTCACAGATACGCAGTATTTT

size: -
D: -
V: TRBV13
J: TRBJ2-6
CDR3: CASSSSRALGGANVLTF
DNA: TGTGCCAGCAGCTCGTCAAGAGCCCTAGGCGGGGCCAACGTCCTGACTTTC

size: -
D: TRBD1
V: TRBV6-4
J: TRBJ1-1
CDR3: CASSADRAAEAFF
DNA: TGTGCCAGCAGCGCAGACAGGGCGGCTGAAGCTTTCTTT

size: -
D: -
V: TRBV27
J: TRBJ2-6
CDR3: CVSRVAGANVLTF
DNA: TGTGTATCGAGGGTTGCTGGGGCCAACGTCCTGACTTTC

size: -
D: -
V: TRBV7-3
J: TRBJ2-7
CDR3: CASSLNLDGEQYF
DNA: TGTGCCAGCAGCTTAAATCTAGATGGCGAGCAGTACTTC

size: few
D: -
V: TRBV19
J: TRBJ1-5
CDR3: CASSSQGVSNQPQHF
DNA: TGTGCCAGTAGTTCCCAGGGTGTCAGCAATCAGCCCCAGCATTTT

size: -
D: -
V: TRBV7-9
J: TRBJ2-3
CDR3: CASSLAEYTDTQYF
DNA: TGTGCCAGCAGCTTAGCGGAGTACACAGATACGCAGTATTTT

size: -
D: TRBD2
V: TRBV19
J: TRBJ2-7
CDR3: CASSTPAGGPYEQYF
DNA: TGTGCCAGTAGTACCCCAGCGGGAGGGCCCTACGAGCAGTACTTC

size: few
D: TRBD1
V: TRBV10-3
J: TRBJ2-3
CDR3: CAISGPGQGGTDTQYF
DNA: TGTGCCATCAGTGGGCCGGGACAGGGAGGCACAGATACGCAGTATTTT

size: -
D: TRBD1
V: TRBV6-5
J: TRBJ1-2
CDR3: CASTRDRTFYGYTF
DNA: TGTGCCAGCACCCGGGACAGGACGTTCTATGGCTACACCTTC

size: -
D: -
V: TRBV30
J: TRBJ1-1
CDR3: CAWSATRSVNTEAFF
DNA: TGTGCCTGGAGCGCGACTAGGAGCGTGAACACTGAAGCTTTCTTT

size: -
D: -
V: TRBV5-1
J: TRBJ1-1
CDR3: CASSVDKNTEAFF
DNA: TGCGCCAGCAGCGTAGACAAGAACACTGAAGCTTTCTTT

size: once
D: TRBD1
V: TRBV5-1
J: TRBJ1-2
CDR3: CASSLSFTGGAGGYTF
DNA: TGCGCCAGCAGCTTGTCCTTCACAGGGGGCGCGGGTGGCTACACCTTC

size: once
D: TRBD1
V: TRBV6-5
J: TRBJ1-2
CDR3: CASSTTLRQGLYTF
DNA: TGTGCCAGCAGTACAACATTAAGACAGGGTTTATACACCTTC

size: -
D: TRBD1
V: TRBV5-1
J: TRBJ2-1
CDR3: CASSTTGGEVQSYNEQFF
DNA: TGCGCCAGCAGCACCACAGGGGGCGAAGTACAGTCCTACAATGAGCAGTTCTTC

size: -
D: -
V: TRBV5-6
J: TRBJ1-2
CDR3: CASSHQWAGANNYGYTF
DNA: TGTGCCAGCAGCCATCAGTGGGCTGGGGCCAACAACTATGGCTACACCTTC

size: once
D: TRBD1
V: TRBV19
J: TRBJ2-6
CDR3: CASSSGTGGKTGANVLTF
DNA: TGTGCCAGTAGTTCCGGGACAGGGGGTAAAACTGGGGCCAACGTCCTGACTTTC

size: few
D: TRBD1
V: TRBV6-5
J: TRBJ1-2
CDR3: CASSYSTGGYYGYTF
DNA: TGTGCCAGCAGTTACTCGACAGGGGGCTACTATGGCTACACCTTC

size: -
D: TRBD2
V: TRBV2
J: TRBJ2-7
CDR3: CASSDSGRPYEQYF
DNA: TGTGCCAGCAGTGATAGCGGGAGGCCCTACGAGCAGTACTTC

size: -
D: TRBD1
V: TRBV5-1
J: TRBJ2-7
CDR3: CASSYRDRDPSGEQYF
DNA: TGCGCCAGCAGCTACCGGGACAGGGATCCTTCGGGGGAGCAGTACTTC

size: -
D: TRBD1
V: TRBV9
J: TRBJ2-7
CDR3: CASSPPSMPGQGVHEQYF
DNA: TGTGCCAGCAGCCCACCTTCGATGCCGGGACAGGGGGTCCACGAGCAGTACTTC

size: -
D: -
V: TRBV5-4
J: TRBJ2-2
CDR3: CASSHDTEAAGELFF
DNA: TGTGCCAGCAGCCATGACACCGAAGCGGCCGGGGAGCTGTTTTTT

size: -
D: TRBD2
V: TRBV6-5
J: TRBJ2-5
CDR3: CASSSSGSGTQYF
DNA: TGTGCCAGCAGTTCAAGCGGGAGTGGGACCCAGTACTTC

size: -
D: -
V: TRBV5-1
J: TRBJ1-4
CDR3: CASTRRQGDEKLFF
DNA: TGCGCCAGCACCAGGCGCCAGGGCGATGAAAAACTGTTTTTT

size: -
D: -
V: TRBV19
J: TRBJ1-5
CDR3: CASSITATVYSNQPQHF
DNA: TGTGCCAGTAGTATTACAGCTACGGTCTATAGCAATCAGCCCCAGCATTTT

size: -
D: -
V: TRBV12-5
J: TRBJ1-1
CDR3: CASRPAETEAFF
DNA: TGTGCTAGCCGCCCTGCTGAGACTGAAGCTTTCTTT

size: once
D: -
V: TRBV25-1
J: TRBJ1-4
CDR3: CASSGSGGELFF
DNA: TGTGCCAGCAGTGGGTCCGGGGGGGAACTGTTTTTT

size: -
D: TRBD2
V: TRBV2
J: TRBJ2-1
CDR3: CASSERASGRVLFYNEQFF
DNA: TGTGCCAGCAGTGAAAGGGCTAGCGGGAGGGTATTGTTTTACAATGAGCAGTTCTTC

size: -
D: -
V: TRBV11-3
J: TRBJ2-2
CDR3: CASSSIRGAGELFF
DNA: TGTGCCAGCAGCTCCATCAGGGGGGCCGGGGAGCTGTTTTTT

size: once
D: -
V: TRBV19
J: TRBJ1-1
CDR3: CASSILGGGRMNTEAFF
DNA: TGTGCCAGTAGTATTCTTGGGGGGGGACGAATGAACACTGAAGCTTTCTTT

size: -
D: -
V: TRBV5-6
J: TRBJ1-1
CDR3: CASSLSQTGPAEAFF
DNA: TGTGCCAGCAGCTTGTCTCAGACAGGACCCGCTGAAGCTTTCTTT

size: -
D: TRBD2
V: TRBV7-2
J: TRBJ2-7
CDR3: CASSLGLAGVNYEQYF
DNA: TGTGCCAGCAGCTTAGGACTAGCGGGAGTAAACTACGAGCAGTACTTC

size: once
D: -
V: TRBV5-4
J: TRBJ2-2
CDR3: CASTTSQAPNTGELFF
DNA: TGTGCCAGCACTACCTCTCAAGCCCCGAACACCGGGGAGCTGTTTTTT

size: once
D: -
V: TRBV19
J: TRBJ1-5
CDR3: CASSIVPVQPQHF
DNA: TGTGCCAGTAGTATAGTTCCCGTTCAGCCCCAGCATTTT

size: few
D: TRBD1
V: TRBV28
J: TRBJ1-2
CDR3: CASSLQGGSTNYGYTF
DNA: TGTGCCAGCAGTCTCCAGGGGGGCAGCACTAACTATGGCTACACCTTC

size: -
D: -
V: TRBV5-5
J: TRBJ2-7
CDR3: CASSLGGYEQYF
DNA: TGTGCCAGCAGCTTGGGAGGGTACGAGCAGTACTTC

size: -
D: TRBD1
V: TRBV4-1
J: TRBJ2-5
CDR3: CASSLTGVETQYF
DNA: TGCGCCAGCAGCCTAACAGGGGTAGAGACCCAGTACTTC